This TCR beta chain was retrieved from a study of blood T cells in healthy people across ages. Study findings and constraints: Age advanced and TCR beta diversity per million T cells fell, roughly linearly.

Then a second PCR, running about 7 to 11 cycles, was carried out with a sample-barcoded 5' primer and a J-beta primer mix. TCRdb independently ran MiXCR on the 5' RACE reads; one entry per CDR3 protein. This table has 1.5 million to 2 million distinct CDR3 sequences, approximately 50% appearing once. Note on this clonotype: Antigen unknown.

Every participating donor contributed about 10 milliliters of peripheral blood through a draw. V lost 0 bases, J lost 13 bases, and 25 bases lay in between. The CDR3 runs 17 residues. CDR1 is SGHAT and CDR2 is FQNNGV in the germline V gene. Sequencing was done on a sample of blood. V is TRBV11-2 and J is TRBJ2-1; D is perhaps TRBD1 or TRBD2 (6 bases each). The receptor was isolated from a woman aged 40 to 50 in good health. Here the CDR3 DNA reads TGTGCCAGCAGCTTAGATGAGGGGGGACGCATAATAGCGCATCAGTTCTTC. Its protein product is CASSLDEGGRIIAHQFF.